A selection of T cell receptor beta chains follows, all from one sample in a study of blood T cells in healthy people across ages. TCRdb re-called the 5' RACE reads with MiXCR, one entry per CDR3 protein. The sample has 600,000 to 900,000 distinct CDR3 sequences, 20% to 30% seen once; the top ten hold 3%. The same specimen was also included in a second study, on T cells of mothers and their children.

The specimen was blood. Receptors originate from a boy aged 10-17 years in good health. Both conserved end residues are trimmed from each CDR3.

v_call	cdr3_aa
TRBV10-3	AISESGGTDTQY
TRBV11-2	VSHHRGLNTGELF
TRBV20-1	SAIRQYANYEQY
TRBV28	ASSRGGTGDYEQY
TRBV29-1	SVELGDSYEQY
TRBV10-3	AISESGTGEGGYT
TRBV24-1	ATSDARTGQAKNIQY
TRBV7-2	ASSFDRSNTEAF
TRBV6-1	ASSEEMGYEQY
TRBV25-1	ASHPPRESSGDASYNEQF
TRBV29-1	SVGRGMNTEAF
TRBV10-3	AINRDRDGRRYT
TRBV10-3	AISRGVNEKLF
TRBV12-3/TRBV12-4	ASSPGRASEQY
TRBV18	ASSPPKGVTDTQY
TRBV24-1	ATSEGDRGLADTQY
TRBV6-6	ASSLLRGQYNEQF
TRBV5-1	ASSPGDRRDEQY
TRBV3-1	ASSQDRTGTYGYT
TRBV29-1	SALDSGDTRNEQF
TRBV20-1	SARVGGTEAF
TRBV5-5	ASSLNSGYGYT
TRBV20-1	SAREGSDRGNTIY
TRBV29-1	SASADPNQPQH
TRBV5-1	ASSLVGDDEQY
TRBV11-3	ASIPGELF
TRBV21-1	ACSKGRRQEPEVSNQPQH
TRBV20-1	SARGDNSGNTIY
TRBV20-1	SARASTSRETQY
TRBV29-1	SVEAPGSWGNEKLF
TRBV6-6	ASSYVGGGDNYGYT
TRBV9	ASRAGTAGRNEQF
TRBV15	ATSIVSGASGYT
TRBV14	ASSQWRESYEQY
TRBV5-1	ASSLRVGQGEGTQY
TRBV5-1	ASSVQRQDNTEAF
TRBV20-1	SALSDREPYGYT
TRBV4-1	ASSQVYNEQF
TRBV27	ASSLSLRGRRETQY
TRBV5-1	ASSLKDQQETQY
TRBV12-3/TRBV12-4	ASSFGRVNTGELF
TRBV20-1	SARGDRVLRETQY
TRBV6-1	ASSGRGYGYT
TRBV20-1	SAEIRRETQY
TRBV5-5	ASSLTSGDIYEQF
TRBV30	AWAGTGRNQPQH
TRBV9	ASSALSGEGDTQY
TRBV12-3/TRBV12-4	ASSLGRNIQY
TRBV27	ASSRGPPGGTQY
TRBV18	ASSSDRAANEKLF
TRBV7-7	ASSLGSLGETQY